The 27 T cell receptor beta chains below come from one sample, sequenced in a study of blood T cell repertoires in COVID-19 (dated by TCRdb to 2020 to 2022). Receptor amplification or capture employed the immunoSEQ multiplex PCR assay. Drawn from immuneACCESS, this table holds only the in-frame rearrangements with V and J called that TCRdb kept. Clones are partly lost; checked studies trace under half to an unresolved V gene and leave the rest unexplained. The sample yields some 90,000 clones; roughly 87% were counted once. The ten largest clones represent 2% to 3% of the sample. The sample was peripheral blood. All receptors derive from a man in his fifties or sixties with acute or convalescent COVID-19.

This clone was seen a few times. The chain has TRBV6-2 or TRBV6-3 and TRBJ1-2; 9 bases are a match to TRBD1. Germline V lookup: CDR1 MNHEY, CDR2 SVGEGT. With V trimmed by 5 bases and J by 2 bases, 6 bases remained unmatched. This CDR3 region has 15 residues. DNA of the CDR3: TGTGCCAGCAGTGGAACGACAGGGGGGAACTATGGCTACACCTTC. It yields the protein CASSGTTGGNYGYTF.

This rearrangement joins TRBV4-2 to TRBJ2-5; 11 nucleotides align to TRBD2. Germline V lookup: CDR1 LGHNA, CDR2 YNFKEQ. This CDR3 contains 15 residues. The trim removed 3 bases at V and 2 bases at J, leaving 2 bases unmatched. The CDR3 protein is CASSQGLAEQETQYF. The CDR3 nucleotides are TGTGCCAGCAGCCAGGGACTAGCGGAACAAGAGACCCAGTACTTC.

The V gene is TRBV3-1 (or the pseudogene TRBV3-2), the J gene TRBJ2-2, with 8 positions matching TRBD2. Trimming removed 2 bases from V and 7 bases from J; junction bases left unmatched: 9. CDR3 size: 16 residues. CDR1 and CDR2 from the germline V gene are LGHDT and YNNKEL (reference sequence). DNA of the CDR3: TGTGCCAGCAGCCAACTGTCTGGTCGGGAGGGCGGGGAGCTGTTTTTT. Encoded protein: CASSQLSGREGGELFF.

This clone was counted once. This sequence joins TRBV28 and TRBJ2-7; 9 bases are shared with TRBD1. The V segment lost 3 bases and the J segment 5 bases; nucleotides outside the gene matches: 11. Germline V gene data show CDR1 as MDHEN and CDR2 as SYDVKM. The CDR3 is 16 residues long. This CDR3 is CASSLGTGTGKDEQYF. The CDR3 DNA reads as TGTGCCAGCAGTTTGGGGACCGGGACAGGGAAGGACGAGCAGTACTTC.

The gene calls are TRBV7-2 and TRBJ2-3; D is possibly TRBD2 (6 bases). Germline V gene lookup returns CDR1 SGHTA and CDR2 FQGNSA. V lost 2 bases and J 4 bases, leaving 16 bases between the germline ends. This CDR3 has 16 amino acids. In DNA form, the CDR3 reads TGTGCCAGCAGCTTAATGTACGGGAGCGGTCCAGATACGCAGTATTTT. Translation gives CASSLMYGSGPDTQYF.

This chain connects TRBV29-1 to TRBJ2-1, with D maybe TRBD1 (5 bases). CDR3 length: 17 amino acids. CDR1 SQVTM and CDR2 ANQGSEA come from the germline V gene. V was cut by 8 bases and J by 5 bases, with 28 bases left in between. CDR3 region: CSIFPAVGEALNNEQFF. The CDR3 DNA reads TGCAGCATTTTCCCTGCCGTAGGGGAAGCTCTAAACAATGAGCAGTTCTTC.

CDR3 DNA sequence: TGTGCCAGCAGCCCGACAGGGGTCGAGACCCAGTACTTC. As protein: CASSPTGVETQYF. The chain couples TRBV7-2 to TRBJ2-5, with 8 positions matching TRBD1. Trimming cost V 5 bases and J 5 bases; bases outside gene matches: 4. This CDR3 is 13 amino acids long. Germline V gene sequence: CDR1 SGHTA, CDR2 FQGNSA.

The J gene is TRBJ2-1, the V gene TRBV11-3, with D possibly TRBD2 on 7 matching bases. Germline V gene lookup returns CDR1 SGHNT and CDR2 YENEEA. V was cut by 5 bases and J by 1 base, with 12 bases left in between. The length of the CDR3 is 15 residues. The chain's CDR3 is CASSGGGLSYNEQFF. The CDR3 nucleotides read TGTGCCAGCAGCGGCGGGGGCCTTTCCTACAATGAGCAGTTCTTC.

V and J are TRBV3-1 (or the pseudogene TRBV3-2) and TRBJ2-3, with 13 bases fitting TRBD2. The CDR3 is 18 amino acids. With 5 bases clipped from V and 5 bases from J, the junction kept 13 bases outside the gene matches. CDR1 and CDR2 (germline): LGHDT, YNNKEL (reference sequence). CDR3 sequence reads: CASSELELAGGPGDTQYF. The CDR3 bases are TGTGCCAGCAGCGAGTTGGAACTAGCGGGGGGGCCGGGAGATACGCAGTATTTT.

V gene TRBV10-1 combines with J gene TRBJ1-1; weak D call: TRBD1 (6 bases). This CDR3 spans 14 amino acids. The germline V gene has CDR1 WNHNN and CDR2 SYGVQD (reference sequence). Trimming shortened V by 6 bases and J by 3 bases, and 14 bases separated the two germline ends. In DNA, the CDR3 is TGCGCCAGCAGAGCGTCAGGGGCAGACACTGAAGCTTTCTTT. Protein product: CASRASGADTEAFF.

The V and J genes are TRBV7-9 and TRBJ2-1; TRBD2 aligns across 12 bases. CDR3 length: 16 amino acids. Per the germline V gene, CDR1 is SEHNR and CDR2 is FQNEAQ (reference sequence). The J segment lost 5 bases and the V segment lost 7 bases, leaving 9 bases of the junction unmatched. In DNA form, the CDR3 reads TGTGCCAGCACCAGACTAGCGGGGGACCCGCACAATGAGCAGTTCTTC. Its translation: CASTRLAGDPHNEQFF.

This clone was detected once. The V gene is TRBV19, the J gene TRBJ1-1, with D maybe TRBD1 (6 bases). Looked up from germline, CDR1 is LNHDA and CDR2 is SQIVND (reference sequence). The CDR3 sequence is 14 residues long. The ends were cut back, 4 bases at V and 3 bases at J, with 12 bases in the middle. CDR3 nucleotide sequence: TGTGCCAGTAGTACGAACAGGGACCACACTGAAGCTTTCTTT. Translation gives CASSTNRDHTEAFF.

This rearrangement joins TRBV19 to TRBJ1-3, with D unclear. Germline-derived CDR1 and CDR2 are LNHDA and SQIVND (reference sequence). CDR3 length: 13 residues. V lost 3 bases and J lost 1, with 4 bases in between. CDR3 DNA: TGTGCCAGTAGTATCAGTTCTGGAAACACCATATATTTT. Translation: CASSISSGNTIYF.

The chain links TRBV3-1 (or the pseudogene TRBV3-2) to TRBJ1-2, with D possibly being TRBD1 (5 bases). The CDR3 runs 16 residues. In germline, CDR1 is LGHDT, CDR2 YNNKEL (reference sequence). Deletions cut 0 bases from V and 1 base from J, with 12 bases between. DNA for the CDR3: TGTGCCAGCAGCCAAGACTTCCGGGACTTTAACTATGGCTACACCTTC. This codes for CASSQDFRDFNYGYTF.

The chain uses TRBV5-5 and TRBJ1-6; no clear D gene. Germline assignment: CDR1 SGHKS and CDR2 YYEKEE (reference sequence). Between the trimmed V and J ends, which lost 1 base and 9 bases, there was a span of 11 bases. This CDR3 has 14 amino acids. CDR3 DNA: TGTGCCAGCAGCTTGCTAGGCCGTGGTTCACCCCTCCACTTT. The encoded protein is CASSLLGRGSPLHF.

The chain links TRBV11-3 to TRBJ2-1; D is possibly TRBD2 (6 bases). This CDR3 has 16 amino acids. Between the trimmed V and J ends, which lost 3 bases and 0 bases, there was a span of 12 bases. The germline V gene has CDR1 SGHNT and CDR2 YENEEA. CDR3 sequence reads: CASSLAGQSSYNEQFF. Written as DNA, the CDR3 is TGTGCCAGCAGCTTGGCGGGGCAGAGCTCCTACAATGAGCAGTTCTTC.

The V gene is TRBV6-5, the J gene TRBJ2-3; possibly TRBD2 for D (5 bases). V was shortened by 5 bases and J by 4 bases, with 13 bases between the two germline ends. Germline V gene sequence: CDR1 MNHEY, CDR2 SVGAGI. The CDR3 covers 14 residues. The CDR3 coding sequence is TGTGCCAGCAGTCTGGACCGGAGGTCAGATACGCAGTATTTT. Its translation: CASSLDRRSDTQYF.

The chain links TRBV6-2 or TRBV6-3 to TRBJ2-7; D is ambiguous. Germline lookup yields CDR1 MNHEY and CDR2 SVGEGT. The CDR3 runs to 13 residues. Trimming took off 0 bases at V and 2 bases at J, with 5 bases between the two ends. The CDR3 nucleotides read TGTGCCAGCAGTTACTCGGCCCCCTACGAGCAGTACTTC. Translation gives CASSYSAPYEQYF.

The chain links TRBV27 to TRBJ1-6; 8 bases agree with TRBD1. Per the germline V gene, CDR1 is MNHEY and CDR2 is SMNVEV (reference sequence). The CDR3 is 14 amino acids. V gave up 4 bases and J gave up 6 bases; unmatched junction bases: 2. Written as DNA, the CDR3 is TGTGCCAGCAGTTGGGACAGGACTAATTCACCCCTCCACTTT. This gives the protein CASSWDRTNSPLHF.

The chain combines TRBV11-2 with TRBJ2-7, with unresolved D. This CDR3 contains 13 residues. CDR1 SGHAT and CDR2 FQNNGV come from the germline V gene. Trimming took 4 bases from V and 0 from J, leaving 7 bases between them. DNA for the CDR3: TGTGCCAGCAGCTCCGTGCGCTCCTACGAGCAGTACTTC. Translation gives CASSSVRSYEQYF.

V and J are TRBV27 and TRBJ2-2; 7 positions agree with TRBD2. The V segment lost 5 bases and the J segment 5 bases; nucleotides outside the gene matches: 11. The CDR3 runs 16 residues. Germline lookup yields CDR1 MNHEY and CDR2 SMNVEV (reference sequence). CDR3 sequence (DNA): TGTGCCAGCAGTACCTCTAGCGGACGTCTTACCGGGGAGCTGTTTTTT. It encodes CASSTSSGRLTGELFF.

CDR3 coding DNA: TGCGCCAGCAGCCAAGTGGTCGACAGGGAATATGGCTACACCTTC. This gives the protein CASSQVVDREYGYTF. V and J are TRBV4-3 and TRBJ1-2, with 7 positions matching TRBD1. V trimming: 1 base; J trimming: 5 bases; junction bases outside the gene matches: 7. The CDR3 loop spans 15 amino acids. Germline V gene data show CDR1 as LGHNA and CDR2 as YSLEER.

The J gene is TRBJ2-1, the V gene TRBV12-3 or TRBV12-4, with 7 bases lining up with TRBD1. J was trimmed by 4 bases and V by 7 bases; bases with no gene match: 4. This CDR3 is 13 amino acids long. The CDR3 sequence: CASKGQLYNEQFF. In nucleotides, the CDR3 is TGTGCCAGCAAGGGACAGCTATACAATGAGCAGTTCTTC.

CDR3 sequence: CASSYRVSTDTQYF. CDR3 bases: TGTGCCAGCAGTTACCGCGTGAGCACAGATACGCAGTATTTT. The gene calls are TRBV6-6 and TRBJ2-3; D unclear. With 2 bases removed from V and 0 bases from J, the gap between germline ends came to 6 bases. This CDR3 contains 14 residues. Germline V gene lookup returns CDR1 MNHNY and CDR2 SVGAGI (reference sequence).

V gene TRBV4-3 combines with J gene TRBJ2-3; 8 bases are a match to TRBD1. Losses at the gene ends were 0 bases for V and 2 bases for J; bases not matched to a gene: 7. Germline values: CDR1 LGHNA, CDR2 YSLEER. This CDR3 is built from 17 residues. CDR3 DNA sequence: TGCGCCAGCAGCCAAGATCTCGGCAGGGGGCTCACAGATACGCAGTATTTT. Protein sequence: CASSQDLGRGLTDTQYF.

The CDR3 bases are TGTGCCAGCAGTGAAGTCACGGGTTCACCTAATGAAAAACTGTTTTTT. It encodes CASSEVTGSPNEKLFF. The gene calls are TRBV2 and TRBJ1-4; D remains unclear. Deletions cut 1 base from V and 3 bases from J, with 12 bases between. The CDR3 runs 16 residues. Germline lookup yields CDR1 SNHLY and CDR2 FYNNEI.

The chain is built from TRBV6-5 and TRBJ2-2, with D tentatively TRBD2 (7 bases). V lost 8 bases and J 2 bases, leaving 12 bases between the germline ends. Germline assignment: CDR1 MNHEY and CDR2 SVGAGI. This CDR3 spans 14 amino acids. The CDR3 is CASRGGPNTGELFF. In DNA, the CDR3 is TGTGCCAGCCGCGGGGGCCCAAACACCGGGGAGCTGTTTTTT.